Described below is a single TCR beta chain sequence and its context. This sample was included in a study of cytomegalovirus exposure and HLA in healthy donors. PCR used 60 Vbeta primers and 13 Jbeta primers. Only in-frame clones appear in the TCRdb table, and some are missing; sequencing was by immunoSEQ multiplex PCR. In total, the table holds some 110,000 clones. The V gene's germline CDR1 is MNHEY and CDR2 SVGAGI. V was cut by 4 bases and J by 0 bases, with 15 bases left in between. This CDR3 region has 16 residues. The sequence derives from a young man in good health and CMV-seronegative. The V gene is TRBV6-5, the J gene TRBJ1-1; D is perhaps TRBD1 (5 bases). The sequencing input was PBMCs. The CDR3 reads CASSLLGGPMNTEAFF. The CDR3 DNA reads as TGTGCCAGCAGTTTGCTCGGGGGTCCGATGAACACTGAAGCTTTCTTT.